This T cell receptor beta chain stems from a study of blood T cell repertoires in COVID-19. Study at large: Spain, Italy and the United States supplied samples that represented acute and convalescent COVID-19. Sources were T cells, B-cell-depleted T cells, or PBMCs; the material itself was cDNA or gDNA.

The CDR3 extends over 12 amino acids. Germline values: CDR1 MNHEY, CDR2 SVGAGI. V lost 4 bases, J lost 7 bases, and 10 bases lay in between. In the authors' workflow: Amplification from reference gene primers served as the basis for estimated nucleated cell counts. Sequencing was performed with immunoSEQ multiplex PCR; in TCRdb, only in-frame clones are kept and a portion is missing. The DNA gave D and trimming, while V, J and clone size come from that table. This repertoire shows 240,000 or so clones, around 86% found once; its top ten account for approximately 7%. Sequencing was done on a sample of peripheral blood. This receptor was obtained from a woman in her 70s with active or convalescent COVID-19. The chain has TRBV6-5 and TRBJ1-1, with D possibly TRBD1 on 6 matching bases. Here the CDR3 DNA reads TGTGCCAGCAGTTCGCAGGGGCATGAAGCTTTCTTT. It yields the protein CASSSQGHEAFF.